This T cell receptor (beta chain) was sequenced for a study of shared clonotypes between healthy human individuals. Study-wide points: A small donor pool kept down the genetic and exposure-history diversity that was represented.

As to this clone: The antigen is undetermined.

Sequencing was performed on unsorted PBMC DNA using ten immunoSEQ deep assay plates. Some clones are missing from TCRdb's copy, which holds only in-frame ones; the method was immunoSEQ multiplex PCR. Among about half a million clones listed, 60% to 85% were seen once. The TCR sequence derives from a woman aged 40 to 50 in good health. Some clones in this sample may be carry-over from other donors' samples. The sample was PBMCs.

For the CDR3, the DNA is TGTGCCAGCAGCTTGGGACAGGGGGCGAGCGGCTACACCTTC. It codes for CASSLGQGASGYTF. This chain joins TRBV7-9 and TRBJ1-2, with TRBD1 matching 12 bases. The CDR3 loop spans 14 amino acids. V lost 3 bases to trimming and J lost 8 bases; unmatched junction nucleotides: 4. Per germline, CDR1 SEHNR and CDR2 FQNEAQ (reference sequence).